This entry features one T cell receptor (beta chain) sequence. Trimming took 0 bases from V and 4 from J, leaving 19 bases between them. The CDR3 runs to 17 residues. Germline lookup yields CDR1 LNHNV and CDR2 YYDKDF (reference sequence). This sample stems from a study of control samples from healthy donors and cancer patients. Libraries were prepared by immunoSEQ multiplex PCR; TCRdb keeps only in-frame clonotypes and omits some of them. The data contain approximately 140,000 clones, less than 90% of them singletons. The source material was blood. The receptor comes from a woman aged 30 to 39 in good health. V gene TRBV15 combines with J gene TRBJ2-7; no definite D call. The CDR3 DNA reads as TGTGCCACCAGCAGAGATCTCCTGCGGCTCGTAGGGTACGAGCAGTACTTC. Translated, it gives CATSRDLLRLVGYEQYF.